A single sample is the source of the 3 T cell receptor beta chains below, sequenced in a study of technical replicates of blood from a few donors. TCRdb keeps only in-frame clones here, not all; method: immunoSEQ multiplex PCR. The sample includes tens of thousands of clones, about 96% of them seen just once. The sample taken for sequencing was T cells isolated from PBMCs. Receptor source: a human donor in good health.

J is TRBJ2-5 and V is TRBV9; 13 bases agree with TRBD2. V shed 0 bases and J 3 bases; nucleotides not matched to a gene: 2. There are 16 residues in the CDR3. Germline values: CDR1 SGDLS, CDR2 YYNGEE. The DNA for the CDR3 is TGTGCCAGCAGCGTAGGACTAGCGGGAGGCGAAGAGACCCAGTACTTC. Its protein product is CASSVGLAGGEETQYF.

The genes are TRBV6-6 and TRBJ1-4; 10 nucleotides match TRBD1. Per the germline V gene, CDR1 is MNHNY and CDR2 is SVGAGI (reference sequence). The CDR3 loop spans 14 amino acids. V shed 7 bases and J 7 bases; nucleotides not matched to a gene: 6. The CDR3, as DNA: TGTGCCAGCACCCCGGACAGGGGGTTTGAAAAACTGTTTTTT. It translates to CASTPDRGFEKLFF.

V usage is TRBV9 and J usage is TRBJ2-1; 9 bases line up with TRBD2. The trim removed 3 bases at V and 5 bases at J, leaving 6 bases unmatched. The germline CDR1 and CDR2 sequences are SGDLS and YYNGEE. CDR3 size: 15 residues. The CDR3 here is CASSAGLANHNEQFF. CDR3 DNA sequence: TGTGCCAGCAGCGCTGGACTAGCGAACCACAATGAGCAGTTCTTC.